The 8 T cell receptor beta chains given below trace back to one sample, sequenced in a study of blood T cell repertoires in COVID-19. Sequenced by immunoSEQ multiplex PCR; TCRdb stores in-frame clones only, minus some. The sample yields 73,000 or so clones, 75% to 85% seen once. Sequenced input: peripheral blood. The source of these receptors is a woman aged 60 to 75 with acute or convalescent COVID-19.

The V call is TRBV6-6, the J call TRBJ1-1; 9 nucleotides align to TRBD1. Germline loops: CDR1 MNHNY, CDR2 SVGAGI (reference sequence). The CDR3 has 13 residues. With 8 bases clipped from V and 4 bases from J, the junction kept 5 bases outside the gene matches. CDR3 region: CASRTGAGTEAFF. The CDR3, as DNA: TGTGCCAGCCGGACAGGGGCGGGCACTGAAGCTTTCTTT.

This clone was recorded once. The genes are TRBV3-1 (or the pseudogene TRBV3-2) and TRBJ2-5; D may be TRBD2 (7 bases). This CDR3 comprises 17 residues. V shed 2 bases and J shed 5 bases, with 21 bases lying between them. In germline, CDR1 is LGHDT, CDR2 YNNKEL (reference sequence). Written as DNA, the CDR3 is TGTGCCAGCAGCCAACGCCAAAGTGGGGGGGCCCGGGAGACCCAGTACTTC. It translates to CASSQRQSGGARETQYF.

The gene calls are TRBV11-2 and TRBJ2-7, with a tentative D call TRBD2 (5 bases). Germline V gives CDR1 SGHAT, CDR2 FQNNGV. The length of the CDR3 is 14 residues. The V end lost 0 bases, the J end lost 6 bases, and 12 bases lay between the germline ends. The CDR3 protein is CASSLDLLVGEQYF. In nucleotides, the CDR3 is TGTGCCAGCAGCTTAGATTTACTAGTAGGCGAGCAGTACTTC.

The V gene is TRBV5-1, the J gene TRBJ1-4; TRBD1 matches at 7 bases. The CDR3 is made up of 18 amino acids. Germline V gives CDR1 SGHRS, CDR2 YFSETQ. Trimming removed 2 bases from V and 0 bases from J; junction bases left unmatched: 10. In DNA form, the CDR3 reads TGCGCCAGCAGCTTAAAAGTCCCGGGACAGTCAACTAATGAAAAACTGTTTTTT. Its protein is CASSLKVPGQSTNEKLFF.

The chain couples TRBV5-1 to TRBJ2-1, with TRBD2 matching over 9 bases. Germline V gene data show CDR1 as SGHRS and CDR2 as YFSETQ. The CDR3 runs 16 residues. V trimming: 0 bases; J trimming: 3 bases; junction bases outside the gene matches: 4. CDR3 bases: TGCGCCAGCAGCTTGGAAGCAGCGGGGGGCTACAATGAGCAGTTCTTC. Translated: CASSLEAAGGYNEQFF.

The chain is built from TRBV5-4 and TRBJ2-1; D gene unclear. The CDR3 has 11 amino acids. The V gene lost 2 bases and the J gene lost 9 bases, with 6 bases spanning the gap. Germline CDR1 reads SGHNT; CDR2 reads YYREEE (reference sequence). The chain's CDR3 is CASSFRREQFF. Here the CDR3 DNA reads TGTGCCAGCAGCTTCCGTCGTGAGCAGTTCTTC. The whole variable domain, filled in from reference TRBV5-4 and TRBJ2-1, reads ETGVTQSPTHLIKTRGQQVTLRCSSQSGHNTVSWYQQALGQGPQFIFQYYREEENGRGNFPPRFSGLQFPNYSSELNVNALELDDSALYLCASSFRREQFFGPGTRLTVL.

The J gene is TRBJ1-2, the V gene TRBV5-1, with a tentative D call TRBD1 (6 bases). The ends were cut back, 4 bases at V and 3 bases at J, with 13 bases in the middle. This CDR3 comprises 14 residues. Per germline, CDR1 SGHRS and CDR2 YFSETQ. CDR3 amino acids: CASSSAGADYGYTF. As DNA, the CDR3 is TGCGCCAGCAGCAGCGCAGGGGCGGACTATGGCTACACCTTC. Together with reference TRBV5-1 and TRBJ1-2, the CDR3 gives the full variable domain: KAGVTQTPRYLIKTRGQQVTLSCSPISGHRSVSWYQQTPGQGLQFLFEYFSETQRNKGNFPGRFSGRQFSNSRSEMNVSTLELGDSALYLCASSSAGADYGYTFGSGTRLTVV.

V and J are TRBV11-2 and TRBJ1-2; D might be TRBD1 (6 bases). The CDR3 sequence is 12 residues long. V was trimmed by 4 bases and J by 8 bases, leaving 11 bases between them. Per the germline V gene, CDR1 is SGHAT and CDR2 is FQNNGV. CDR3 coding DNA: TGTGCCAGCAGCTCCGGGGGGGGCGGCTACACCTTC. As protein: CASSSGGGGYTF.